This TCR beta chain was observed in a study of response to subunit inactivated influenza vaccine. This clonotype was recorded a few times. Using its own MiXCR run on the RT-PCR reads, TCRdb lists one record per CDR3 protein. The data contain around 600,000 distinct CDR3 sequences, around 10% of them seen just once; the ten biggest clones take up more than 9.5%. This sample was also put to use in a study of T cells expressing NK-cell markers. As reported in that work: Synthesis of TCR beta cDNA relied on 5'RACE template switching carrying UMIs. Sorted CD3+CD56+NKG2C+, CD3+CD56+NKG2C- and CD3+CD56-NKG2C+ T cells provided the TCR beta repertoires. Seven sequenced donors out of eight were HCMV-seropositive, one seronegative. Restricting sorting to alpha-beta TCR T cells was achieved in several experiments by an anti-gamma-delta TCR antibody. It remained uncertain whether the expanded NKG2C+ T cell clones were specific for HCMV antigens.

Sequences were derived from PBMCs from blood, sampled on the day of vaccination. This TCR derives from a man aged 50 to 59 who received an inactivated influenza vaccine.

The CDR3 DNA follows: TGCGCCAGCAGCTTGGAATGGGAGCAGTTCTTC. Translating gives CASSLEWEQFF. The chain is built from TRBV5-1 and TRBJ2-1; unclear D gene. Germline CDR1 is SGHRS and CDR2 is YFSETQ. The CDR3 runs to 11 residues. With 0 bases removed from V and 10 bases from J, the gap between germline ends came to 5 bases.